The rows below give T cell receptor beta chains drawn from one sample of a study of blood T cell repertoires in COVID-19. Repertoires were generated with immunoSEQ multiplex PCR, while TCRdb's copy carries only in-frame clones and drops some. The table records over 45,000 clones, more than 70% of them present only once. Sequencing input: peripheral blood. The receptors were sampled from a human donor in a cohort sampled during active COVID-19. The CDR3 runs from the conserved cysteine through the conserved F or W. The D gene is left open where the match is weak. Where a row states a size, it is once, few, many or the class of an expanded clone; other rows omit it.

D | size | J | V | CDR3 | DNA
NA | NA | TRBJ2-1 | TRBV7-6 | CASRARGGNEQFF | TGTGCCAGCAGGGCCCGCGGTGGGAATGAGCAGTTCTTC
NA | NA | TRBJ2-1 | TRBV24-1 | CATSFYNEQFF | TGTGCCACCAGCTTCTACAATGAGCAGTTCTTC
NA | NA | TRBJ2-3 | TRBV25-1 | CASSERRTDTQYF | TGTGCCAGCAGTGAGCGGCGCACAGATACGCAGTATTTT
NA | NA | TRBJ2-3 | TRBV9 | CASSVGGGESFTQYF | TGTGCCAGCAGCGTAGGGGGTGGGGAGAGTTTTACGCAGTATTTT
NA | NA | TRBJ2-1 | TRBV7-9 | CASSRGNEQFF | TGTGCCAGCAGCCGAGGTAATGAGCAGTTCTTC
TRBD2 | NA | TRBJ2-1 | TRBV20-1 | CSASPTSGGRSEQFF | TGCAGTGCCAGTCCAACTAGCGGGGGGCGTAGTGAGCAGTTCTTC
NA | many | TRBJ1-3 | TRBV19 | CASSTEQVSGNTIYF | TGTGCCAGTAGTACTGAGCAAGTCTCTGGAAACACCATATATTTT
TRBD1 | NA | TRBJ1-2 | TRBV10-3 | CAISGSQSITGVYGYTF | TGTGCCATCAGTGGGTCCCAATCTATCACAGGGGTCTATGGCTACACCTTC
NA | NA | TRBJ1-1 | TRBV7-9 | CASSAGQHTEAFF | TGTGCCAGCAGCGCTGGACAGCACACTGAAGCTTTCTTT
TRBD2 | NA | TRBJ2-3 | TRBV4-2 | CASSQDPSGLAGTDTQYF | TGTGCCAGCAGCCAAGATCCCTCGGGACTAGCGGGGACAGATACGCAGTATTTT
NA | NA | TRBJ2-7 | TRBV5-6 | CASSLQQVYEQYF | TGTGCCAGCAGCTTACAACAGGTCTACGAGCAGTACTTC
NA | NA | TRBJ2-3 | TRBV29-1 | CSVGGGATDTQYF | TGCAGCGTTGGGGGTGGGGCCACAGATACGCAGTATTTT
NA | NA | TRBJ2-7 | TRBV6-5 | CASKTSHHYEQYF | TGTGCCAGCAAAACATCACATCACTACGAGCAGTACTTC
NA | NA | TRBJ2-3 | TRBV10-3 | CAISEGAALITDTQYF | TGTGCCATCAGTGAAGGGGCGGCCCTAATCACAGATACGCAGTATTTT
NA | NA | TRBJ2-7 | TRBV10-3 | CAMSRDTIYEQYF | TGTGCCATGTCCCGGGACACGATCTACGAGCAGTACTTC
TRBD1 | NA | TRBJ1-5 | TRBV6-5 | CATRPDRGGQPQHF | TGTGCCACACGACCCGACAGGGGCGGTCAGCCCCAGCATTTT
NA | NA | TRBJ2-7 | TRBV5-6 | CASSLSHEQYF | TGTGCCAGCAGCCTCTCCCACGAGCAGTACTTC
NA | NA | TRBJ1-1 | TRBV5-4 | CASSMSGGGEAFF | TGTGCCAGCAGCATGTCGGGGGGCGGTGAAGCTTTCTTT
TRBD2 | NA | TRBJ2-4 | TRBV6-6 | CASSRLAGGTEDF | TGTGCCAGCAGTCGACTAGCGGGGGGCACGGAGGACTTC
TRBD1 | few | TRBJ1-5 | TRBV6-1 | CASSEGQGGAPLGQPQHF | TGTGCCAGCAGTGAAGGCCAAGGGGGCGCCCCGTTGGGACAGCCCCAGCATTTT
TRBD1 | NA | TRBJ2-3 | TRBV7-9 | CASSLRTGTLSTDTQYF | TGTGCCAGCAGCCTCCGGACAGGGACCTTAAGCACAGATACGCAGTATTTT
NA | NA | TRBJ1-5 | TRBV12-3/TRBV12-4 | CASSLGGTQHF | TGTGCCAGCAGTTTAGGAGGGACCCAGCATTTT
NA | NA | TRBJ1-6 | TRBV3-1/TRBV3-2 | CASNGGDLAPLHF | TGTGCCAGTAATGGGGGGGATCTGGCACCCCTCCACTTT
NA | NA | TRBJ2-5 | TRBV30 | CACKLAETQYF | TGTGCCTGTAAGCTCGCAGAGACCCAGTACTTC
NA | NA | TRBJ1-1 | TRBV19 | CASSIGRGAVTEAFF | TGTGCCAGTAGTATAGGGCGGGGGGCTGTCACTGAAGCTTTCTTT
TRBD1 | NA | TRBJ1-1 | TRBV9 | CASSPLLQGWTEAFF | TGTGCCAGCAGCCCTCTACTACAGGGGTGGACTGAAGCTTTCTTT
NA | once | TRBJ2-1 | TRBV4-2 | CASSLAAPGNEQFF | TGTGCCAGCAGCCTCGCAGCCCCCGGGAATGAGCAGTTCTTC
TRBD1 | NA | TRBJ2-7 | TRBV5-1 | CASSLGGGQGFYEQYF | TGCGCCAGCAGCTTGGGAGGGGGACAGGGATTCTACGAGCAGTACTTC
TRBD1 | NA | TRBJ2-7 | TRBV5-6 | CASSQGQGTGQYF | TGTGCCAGCAGCCAGGGACAGGGGACGGGGCAGTACTTC
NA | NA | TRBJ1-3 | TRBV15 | CATSRDPHSGNTIYF | TGTGCCACCAGCAGAGATCCACATTCTGGAAACACCATATATTTT
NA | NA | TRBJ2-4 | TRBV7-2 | CASSLVSGFENIQYF | TGTGCCAGCAGCTTAGTGTCAGGGTTCGAAAACATTCAGTACTTC
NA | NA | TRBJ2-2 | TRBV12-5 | CASGLERAGELFF | TGTGCTAGTGGTTTGGAGCGGGCCGGGGAGCTGTTTTTT
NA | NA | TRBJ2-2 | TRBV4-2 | CASSQGLGGFGELFF | TGTGCCAGCAGCCAAGGTCTAGGAGGGTTCGGGGAGCTGTTTTTT
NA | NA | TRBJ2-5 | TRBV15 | CATSREVVSQETQYF | TGTGCCACCAGCAGAGAGGTAGTTTCCCAAGAGACCCAGTACTTC
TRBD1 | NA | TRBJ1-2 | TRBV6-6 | CASSSLDRFRYGYTF | TGTGCCAGCAGTTCCCTGGACAGGTTCCGCTATGGCTACACCTTC
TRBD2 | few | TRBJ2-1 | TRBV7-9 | CASSSGTSGASSYNEQFF | TGTGCCAGCAGCTCCGGGACTAGCGGGGCTAGCTCCTACAATGAGCAGTTCTTC
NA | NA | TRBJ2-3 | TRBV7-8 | CASSPRQAPILGTQYF | TGTGCCAGCAGCCCTCGACAGGCCCCGATATTGGGTACGCAGTATTTT
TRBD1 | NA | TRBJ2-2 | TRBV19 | CASRLLGTGGIGELFF | TGTGCCAGTAGACTGCTCGGGACAGGGGGCATCGGGGAGCTGTTTTTT
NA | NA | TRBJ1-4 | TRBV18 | CASSFIGGDLFF | TGTGCCAGCTCATTTATTGGAGGGGATCTGTTTTTT
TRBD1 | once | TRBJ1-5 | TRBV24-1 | CATSDLPHRGWSYSNQPQHF | TGTGCCACCAGTGATTTGCCCCACAGGGGCTGGTCTTATAGCAATCAGCCCCAGCATTTT
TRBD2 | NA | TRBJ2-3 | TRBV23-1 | CASSQFSWTSGGLDTQYF | TGCGCCAGCAGTCAATTCTCCTGGACTAGCGGGGGGTTAGATACGCAGTATTTT
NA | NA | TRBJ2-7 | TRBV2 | CASSDVGEYEQYF | TGTGCCAGCAGTGACGTTGGAGAGTACGAGCAGTACTTC
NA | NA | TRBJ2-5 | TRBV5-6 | CASSNTLVLQETQYF | TGTGCCAGCAGCAACACACTAGTCCTGCAAGAGACCCAGTACTTC
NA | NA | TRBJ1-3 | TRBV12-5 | CASLPSGSGNTIYF | TGTGCTAGTCTCCCTTCGGGCTCTGGAAACACCATATATTTT
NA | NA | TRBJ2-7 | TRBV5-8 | CASSFTYEQYF | TGTGCCAGCAGCTTCACCTACGAGCAGTACTTC
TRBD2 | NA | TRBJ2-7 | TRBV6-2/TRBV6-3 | CASSYTSGGPPIAEQYF | TGTGCCAGCAGTTACACTTCGGGAGGGCCTCCGATCGCAGAGCAGTACTTC
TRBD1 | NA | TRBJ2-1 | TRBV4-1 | CASSQDRGSYNEQFF | TGCGCCAGCAGCCAAGACAGGGGGTCCTACAATGAGCAGTTCTTC
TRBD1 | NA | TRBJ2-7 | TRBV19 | CASTPSPGTGARGQYF | TGTGCCAGTACCCCATCCCCCGGGACAGGGGCAAGAGGGCAGTACTTC
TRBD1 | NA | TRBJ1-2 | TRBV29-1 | CSVEYPGQVYGYTF | TGCAGCGTTGAATACCCGGGACAGGTCTATGGCTACACCTTC
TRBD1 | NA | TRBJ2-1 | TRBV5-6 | CASSWAQGVTYNEQFF | TGTGCCAGCAGCTGGGCGCAGGGGGTGACCTACAATGAGCAGTTCTTC
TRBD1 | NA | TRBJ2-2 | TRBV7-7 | CASSLGTGGNGELFF | TGTGCTAGCAGCTTAGGGACAGGGGGCAACGGGGAGCTGTTTTTT
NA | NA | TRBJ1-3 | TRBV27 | CASSLTTPGSGNTIYF | TGTGCCAGCAGTTTAACCACACCAGGGTCTGGAAACACCATATATTTT
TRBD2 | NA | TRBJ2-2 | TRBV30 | CAWSIVGSGGTGELFF | TGTGCCTGGAGTATTGTCGGTTCGGGGGGCACCGGGGAGCTGTTTTTT
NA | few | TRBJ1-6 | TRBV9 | CASSVGPSTGLSSPLHF | TGTGCCAGCAGCGTAGGACCTTCAACAGGGTTGAGTTCACCCCTCCACTTT
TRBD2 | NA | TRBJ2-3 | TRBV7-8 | CASSFLGGGPGDTQYF | TGTGCCAGCAGTTTCCTTGGCGGGGGGCCGGGAGATACGCAGTATTTT
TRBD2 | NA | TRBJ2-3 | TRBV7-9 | CASSLASSGGAGSTDTQYF | TGTGCCAGCAGCTTAGCTTCCAGCGGGGGGGCCGGTTCGACAGATACGCAGTATTTT
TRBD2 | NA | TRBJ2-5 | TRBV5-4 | CASSLGTSFETQYF | TGTGCCAGCAGCTTGGGGACTAGCTTCGAGACCCAGTACTTC